This T cell receptor (beta chain) was captured in a study of response to subunit inactivated influenza vaccine. The CDR3 loop spans 14 amino acids. V dropped 3 bases and J dropped 3 bases, with 12 bases sitting between them. TCRdb itself ran the RT-PCR reads through MiXCR, one entry per CDR3 protein. The table lists more than 600,000 distinct CDR3 sequences, approximately 18% of them singletons. Study-wide points: There was a suggestion from the authors that each seasonal influenza vaccination recruits few new T cells.

This clonotype was seen a handful of times. The antigen is not known. The material sequenced was PBMCs from blood, taken roughly 5 days after vaccination. The chain couples TRBV12-3 or TRBV12-4 to TRBJ2-7; D is unresolved. This TCR was sampled from a man aged 50-60 years who received an inactivated influenza vaccine. CDR3 sequence: CASSFRHTFYEQYF. The CDR3 DNA reads as TGTGCCAGCAGTTTTAGGCACACCTTCTACGAGCAGTACTTC.